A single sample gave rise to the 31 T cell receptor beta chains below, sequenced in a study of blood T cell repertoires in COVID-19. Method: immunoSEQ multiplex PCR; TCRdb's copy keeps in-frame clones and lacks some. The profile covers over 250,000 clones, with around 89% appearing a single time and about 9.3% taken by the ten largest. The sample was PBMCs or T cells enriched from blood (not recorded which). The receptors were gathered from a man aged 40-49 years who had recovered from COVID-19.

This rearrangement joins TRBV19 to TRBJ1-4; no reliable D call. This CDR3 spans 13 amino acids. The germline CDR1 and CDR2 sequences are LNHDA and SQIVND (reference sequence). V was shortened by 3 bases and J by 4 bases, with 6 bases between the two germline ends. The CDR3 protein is CASSMTNNEKLFF. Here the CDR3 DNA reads TGTGCCAGTAGTATGACTAATAATGAAAAACTGTTTTTT.

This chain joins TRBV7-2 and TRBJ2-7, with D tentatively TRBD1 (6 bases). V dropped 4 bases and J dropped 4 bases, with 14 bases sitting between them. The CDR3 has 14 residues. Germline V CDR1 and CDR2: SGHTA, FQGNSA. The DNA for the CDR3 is TGTGCCAGCAGCTGGACCGGGACAAATTACGAGCAGTACTTC. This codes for CASSWTGTNYEQYF.

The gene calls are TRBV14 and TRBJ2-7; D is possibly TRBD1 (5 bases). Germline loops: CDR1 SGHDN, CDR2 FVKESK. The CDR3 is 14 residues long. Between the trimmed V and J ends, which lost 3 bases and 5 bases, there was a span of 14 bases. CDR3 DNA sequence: TGTGCCAGCAGCCATGAGACAGCTCCCCACGAGCAGTACTTC. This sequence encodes CASSHETAPHEQYF.

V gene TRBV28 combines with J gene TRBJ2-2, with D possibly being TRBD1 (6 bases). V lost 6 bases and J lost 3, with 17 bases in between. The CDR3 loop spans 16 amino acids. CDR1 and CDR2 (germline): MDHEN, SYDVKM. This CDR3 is CASREQGTRDTGELFF. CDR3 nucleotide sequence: TGTGCCAGCAGGGAACAGGGTACGCGGGACACCGGGGAGCTGTTTTTT.

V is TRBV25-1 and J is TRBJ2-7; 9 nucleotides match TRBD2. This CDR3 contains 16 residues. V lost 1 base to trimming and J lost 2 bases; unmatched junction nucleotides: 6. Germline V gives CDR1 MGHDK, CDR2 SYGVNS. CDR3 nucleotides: TGTGCCAGCAGTGAATCGTTTGGCGGGGGGGCCTACGAGCAGTACTTC. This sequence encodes CASSESFGGGAYEQYF.

As DNA, the CDR3 is TGTGCCAGCAGTTACGAGGGACAGCCTGGGGAAAAACTGTTTTTT. Translation: CASSYEGQPGEKLFF. The V gene is TRBV6-5, the J gene TRBJ1-4, with TRBD1 matching 7 bases. CDR1 MNHEY and CDR2 SVGAGI come from the germline V gene. The CDR3 runs to 15 residues. The V and J ends lost 2 bases and 8 bases, in that order; junction bases with no gene match: 8.

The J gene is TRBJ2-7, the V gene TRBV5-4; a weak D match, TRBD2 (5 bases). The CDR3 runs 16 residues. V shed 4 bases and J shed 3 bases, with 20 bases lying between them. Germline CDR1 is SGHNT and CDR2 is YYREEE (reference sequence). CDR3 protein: CASSPVPPSGNYEQYF. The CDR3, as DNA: TGTGCCAGCAGCCCTGTCCCTCCATCCGGGAACTACGAGCAGTACTTC.

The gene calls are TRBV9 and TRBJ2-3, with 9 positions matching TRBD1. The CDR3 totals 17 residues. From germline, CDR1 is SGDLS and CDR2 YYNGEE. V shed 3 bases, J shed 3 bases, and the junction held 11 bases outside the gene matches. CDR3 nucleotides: TGTGCCAGCAGCGACCGACAGGGGGTAAGAAGTACAGATACGCAGTATTTT. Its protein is CASSDRQGVRSTDTQYF.

The CDR3: CASTPREGQPQHF. CDR3 nucleotide sequence: TGTGCCAGCACTCCCCGGGAGGGGCAGCCCCAGCATTTT. The J gene is TRBJ1-5, the V gene TRBV25-1; tentative D call: TRBD1 (5 bases). From germline, CDR1 is MGHDK and CDR2 SYGVNS. Trimming shortened V by 7 bases and J by 7 bases, and 14 bases separated the two germline ends. This CDR3 spans 13 amino acids.

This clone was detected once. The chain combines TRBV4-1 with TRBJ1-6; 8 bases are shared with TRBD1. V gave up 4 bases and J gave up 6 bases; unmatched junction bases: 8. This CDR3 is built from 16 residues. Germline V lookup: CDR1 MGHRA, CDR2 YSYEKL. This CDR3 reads CASSPTGELGNSPLHF. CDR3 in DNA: TGCGCCAGCAGCCCGACAGGGGAACTTGGTAATTCACCCCTCCACTTT.

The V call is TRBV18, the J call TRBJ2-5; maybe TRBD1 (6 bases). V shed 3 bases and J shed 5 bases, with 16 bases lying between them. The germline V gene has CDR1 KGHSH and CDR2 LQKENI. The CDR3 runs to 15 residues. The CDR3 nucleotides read TGTGCCAGCTCACCTAAGACAGGTTTTGGGGAGACCCAGTACTTC. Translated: CASSPKTGFGETQYF.

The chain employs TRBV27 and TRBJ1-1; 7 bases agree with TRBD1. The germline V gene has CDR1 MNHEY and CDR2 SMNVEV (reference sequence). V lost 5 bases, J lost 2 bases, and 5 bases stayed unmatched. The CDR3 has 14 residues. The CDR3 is CASSPGTANTEAFF. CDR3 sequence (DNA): TGTGCCAGCAGTCCCGGGACAGCAAACACTGAAGCTTTCTTT.

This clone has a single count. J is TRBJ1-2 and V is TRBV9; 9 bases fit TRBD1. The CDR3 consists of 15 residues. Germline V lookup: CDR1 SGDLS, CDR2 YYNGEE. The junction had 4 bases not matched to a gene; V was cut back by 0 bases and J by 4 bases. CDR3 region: CASSVGGQGTYGYTF. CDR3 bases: TGTGCCAGCAGCGTAGGGGGACAGGGTACCTATGGCTACACCTTC.

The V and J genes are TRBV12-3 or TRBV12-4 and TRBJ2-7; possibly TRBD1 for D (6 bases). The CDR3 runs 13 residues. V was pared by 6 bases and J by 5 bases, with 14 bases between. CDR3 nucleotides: TGTGCCAGCAGGGTGACAGGTTGGCACGAGCAGTACTTC. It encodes CASRVTGWHEQYF.

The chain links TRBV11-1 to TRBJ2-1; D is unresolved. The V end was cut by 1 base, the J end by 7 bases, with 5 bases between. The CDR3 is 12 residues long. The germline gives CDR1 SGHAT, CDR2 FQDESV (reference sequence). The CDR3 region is CASSLDLNEQFF. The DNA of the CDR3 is TGTGCCAGCAGCTTAGATCTGAATGAGCAGTTCTTC.

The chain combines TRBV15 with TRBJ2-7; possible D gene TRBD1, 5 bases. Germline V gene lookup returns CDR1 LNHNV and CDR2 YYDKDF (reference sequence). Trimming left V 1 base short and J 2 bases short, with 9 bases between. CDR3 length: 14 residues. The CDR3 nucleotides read TGTGCCACCAGCAGAGTCCAGGGCGCCTACGAGCAGTACTTC. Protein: CATSRVQGAYEQYF.

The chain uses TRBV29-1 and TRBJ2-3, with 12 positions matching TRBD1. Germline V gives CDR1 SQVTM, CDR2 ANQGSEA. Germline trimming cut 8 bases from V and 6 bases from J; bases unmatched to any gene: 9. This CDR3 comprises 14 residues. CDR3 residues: CSTLRDRGRDTQYF. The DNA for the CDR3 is TGCAGCACACTACGGGACAGGGGGCGGGATACGCAGTATTTT.

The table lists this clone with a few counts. CDR3 loop: CASTSDTFYGYTF. The CDR3, as DNA: TGTGCCAGCACCTCAGACACGTTCTATGGCTACACCTTC. The chain uses TRBV6-6 and TRBJ1-2, with D uncertain. V gave up 7 bases and J gave up 4 bases, with 13 bases separating them. This CDR3 region has 13 residues. Per germline, CDR1 MNHNY and CDR2 SVGAGI (reference sequence).

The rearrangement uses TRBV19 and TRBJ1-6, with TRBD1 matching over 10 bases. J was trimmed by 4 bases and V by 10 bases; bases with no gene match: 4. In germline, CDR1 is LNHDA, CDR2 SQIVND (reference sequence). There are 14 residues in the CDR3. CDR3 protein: CATRDRGYNSPLHF. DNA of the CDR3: TGTGCCACTCGGGACAGGGGTTATAATTCACCCCTCCACTTT.

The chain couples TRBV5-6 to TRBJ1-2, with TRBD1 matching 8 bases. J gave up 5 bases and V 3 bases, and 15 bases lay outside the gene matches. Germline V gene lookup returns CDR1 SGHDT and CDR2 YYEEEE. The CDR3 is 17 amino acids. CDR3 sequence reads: CASSWAMTGETLYGYTF. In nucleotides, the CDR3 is TGTGCCAGCAGCTGGGCCATGACAGGGGAGACTTTATATGGCTACACCTTC.

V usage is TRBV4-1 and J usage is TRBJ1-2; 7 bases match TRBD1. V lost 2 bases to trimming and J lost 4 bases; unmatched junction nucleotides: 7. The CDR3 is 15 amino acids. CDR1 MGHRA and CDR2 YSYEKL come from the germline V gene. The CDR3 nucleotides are TGCGCCAGCAGCCAACCCGACGGGACAGTCTATGGCTACACCTTC. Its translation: CASSQPDGTVYGYTF.

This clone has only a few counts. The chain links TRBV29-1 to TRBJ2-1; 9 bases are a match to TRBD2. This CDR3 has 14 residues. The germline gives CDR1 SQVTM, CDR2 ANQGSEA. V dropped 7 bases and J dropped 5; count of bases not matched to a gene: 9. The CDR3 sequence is CSGGLALLNNEQFF. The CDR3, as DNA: TGCAGCGGGGGACTAGCCCTATTAAACAATGAGCAGTTCTTC.

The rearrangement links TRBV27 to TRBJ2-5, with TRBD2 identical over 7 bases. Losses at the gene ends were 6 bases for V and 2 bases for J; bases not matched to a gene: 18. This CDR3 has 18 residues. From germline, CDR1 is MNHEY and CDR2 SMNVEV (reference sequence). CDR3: CASSSRTSGGVSQETQYF. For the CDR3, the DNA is TGTGCCAGCAGCTCTCGGACTAGTGGCGGAGTAAGTCAAGAGACCCAGTACTTC.

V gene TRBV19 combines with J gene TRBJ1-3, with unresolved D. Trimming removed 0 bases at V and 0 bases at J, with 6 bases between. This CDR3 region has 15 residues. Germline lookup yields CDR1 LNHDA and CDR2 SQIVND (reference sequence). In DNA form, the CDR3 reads TGTGCCAGTAGTATAGATGCGAACTCTGGAAACACCATATATTTT. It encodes CASSIDANSGNTIYF.

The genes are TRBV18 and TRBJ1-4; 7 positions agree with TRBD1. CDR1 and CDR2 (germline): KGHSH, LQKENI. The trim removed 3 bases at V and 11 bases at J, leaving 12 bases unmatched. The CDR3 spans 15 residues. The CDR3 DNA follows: TGTGCCAGCTCACCTGGGACAGTTCCTGTGGGGAAACTGTTTTTT. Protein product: CASSPGTVPVGKLFF.

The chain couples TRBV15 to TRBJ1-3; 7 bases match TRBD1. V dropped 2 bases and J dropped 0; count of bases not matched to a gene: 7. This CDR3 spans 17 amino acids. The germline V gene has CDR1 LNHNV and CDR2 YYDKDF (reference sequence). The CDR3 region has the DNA TGTGCCACCAGCAGAAAGGGACAGACGTTCTCTGGAAACACCATATATTTT. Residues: CATSRKGQTFSGNTIYF.

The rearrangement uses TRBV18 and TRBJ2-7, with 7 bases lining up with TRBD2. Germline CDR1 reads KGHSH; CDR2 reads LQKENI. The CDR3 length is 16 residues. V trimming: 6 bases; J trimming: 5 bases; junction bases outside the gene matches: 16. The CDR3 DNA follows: TGTGCCAGCTCCCAATCCGTAGCGGGTGTCCCTGACGAGCAGTACTTC. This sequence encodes CASSQSVAGVPDEQYF.

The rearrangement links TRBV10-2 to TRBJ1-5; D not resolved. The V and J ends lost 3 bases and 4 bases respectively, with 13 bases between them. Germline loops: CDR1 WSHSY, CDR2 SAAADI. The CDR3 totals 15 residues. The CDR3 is CASSEATGGNQPQHF. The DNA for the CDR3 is TGCGCCAGCAGTGAAGCGACCGGCGGAAATCAGCCCCAGCATTTT.

The DNA for the CDR3 is TGTGCCTGGAGTGGAGTCGAGGACAGGCCCTTCTATGGCTACACCTTC. Amino acids: CAWSGVEDRPFYGYTF. The chain employs TRBV30 and TRBJ1-2; 7 positions match TRBD1. The germline CDR1 and CDR2 sequences are GTSNPN and SVGIG (reference sequence). The CDR3 contains 16 residues. The junction had 12 bases not matched to a gene; V was cut back by 1 base and J by 4 bases.

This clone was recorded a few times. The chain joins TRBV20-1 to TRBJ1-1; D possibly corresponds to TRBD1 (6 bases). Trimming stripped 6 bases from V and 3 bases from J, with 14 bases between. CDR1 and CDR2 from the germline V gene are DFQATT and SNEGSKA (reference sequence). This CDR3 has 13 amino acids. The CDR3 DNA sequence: TGCAGTGCAAGTCAAACAGGGTACACTGAAGCTTTCTTT. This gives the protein CSASQTGYTEAFF.

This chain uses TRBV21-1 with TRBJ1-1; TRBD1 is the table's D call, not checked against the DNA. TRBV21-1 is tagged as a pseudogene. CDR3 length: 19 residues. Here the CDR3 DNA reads TGTGCCAGCAGCAACCCACCGGCCCCAAGGGGCGGCCCGCACACTGAAGCTTTCTTT. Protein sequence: CASSNPPAPRGGPHTEAFF.